This T cell receptor (beta chain) was recorded in a study of T cell changes during pregnancy in multiple sclerosis. This CDR3 spans 13 amino acids. The trim removed 7 bases at V and 1 base at J, leaving 3 bases unmatched. Germline V CDR1 and CDR2: MNHNS, SASEGT. Produced via immunoSEQ multiplex PCR; TCRdb's table is partial and in-frame only. The sample contains 85,000 to 130,000 clones, just under 95% of which appear only once. The starting material was peripheral blood, obtained after pregnancy. This chain links TRBV6-1 with TRBJ1-1; 7 nucleotides align to TRBD1. The sequence derives from a female donor with multiple sclerosis, enrolled in a pregnancy study. The CDR3 sequence is CASTRGENTEAFF. The CDR3, as DNA: TGTGCCAGCACCAGGGGGGAGAACACTGAAGCTTTCTTT.